The T cell receptor (beta chain) described here comes from a study of cytomegalovirus exposure and HLA in healthy donors. Study findings and constraints: Associated with cytomegalovirus, according to the listing, were some 150 TCR beta chains. Beyond CMV serostatus, there was no information to go on about immune exposure.

Details on this clone: Its antigen is unknown.

There are 12 residues in the CDR3. V lost 8 bases to trimming and J lost 4 bases, with 11 bases between them. Germline V gene sequence: CDR1 SGHNT, CDR2 YENEEA. 13 Jbeta primers and 60 Vbeta primers were used for the PCR. The data were produced by immunoSEQ multiplex PCR, yet TCRdb's version contains in-frame clones alone and is incomplete. The sample shows about 150,000 clones, about 85% of them seen only once. Sequenced input: PBMCs. The receptor comes from a male donor in good health and CMV-seropositive. This chain uses TRBV11-3 with TRBJ1-1; maybe TRBD1 (5 bases). CDR3 residues: CASVRRGTEAFF. As DNA, the CDR3 is TGTGCCAGCGTAAGAAGGGGCACTGAAGCTTTCTTT. Looking up the rest from reference TRBV11-3 and TRBJ1-1 gives the full variable domain: EAGVVQSPRYKIIEKKQPVAFWCNPISGHNTLYWYLQNLGQGPELLIRYENEEAVDDSQLPKDRFSAERLKGVDSTLKIQPAELGDSAVYLCASVRRGTEAFFGQGTRLTVV.